Listed below are T cell receptor beta chains from one sample, sequenced in a study of Ad26.COV2.S vaccination and SARS-CoV-2 variants. Using immunoSEQ multiplex PCR, the repertoire was profiled, and TCRdb retains in-frame clones only, with some absent. The table includes 300,000 to 400,000 clones, 86% detected once. Sequencing used peripheral blood, obtained in a trial of Ad26.COV2.S vaccine versus placebo. The origin of the receptors is a person aged 18-60 years who received the Ad26.COV2.S COVID-19 vaccine or a placebo. Both conserved end residues are part of each CDR3.

j_gene | v_gene | CDR3aa
TRBJ1-4 | TRBV13 | CASSPGQGGEKLFF
TRBJ2-2 | TRBV7-7 | CASSDQGTGELFF
TRBJ2-1 | TRBV19 | CASSDLAGGSSYNEQFF
TRBJ2-5 | TRBV7-9 | CASSPRSGLAGAFQETQYF
TRBJ2-7 | TRBV9 | CASSATVGEQYF
TRBJ1-1 | TRBV15 | CATSSQYQGSTEAFF
TRBJ2-5 | TRBV11-2 | CASSLAGVRGTQYF
TRBJ2-3 | TRBV7-3 | CASSQGTRTPDTQYF
TRBJ2-6 | TRBV19 | CASSIVGVGANVLTF
TRBJ2-3 | TRBV10-3 | CATHSGTSETDTQYF
TRBJ2-5 | TRBV6-1 | CASSAAAELWGTQETQYF
TRBJ2-7 | TRBV7-2 | CASSPSYEQYF
TRBJ2-1 | TRBV19 | CASSRPSGSFNEQFF
TRBJ2-7 | TRBV5-4 | CASSLDSPGEQYF
TRBJ1-2 | TRBV27 | CASSLFPGQIPYGYTF
TRBJ2-2 | TRBV7-9 | CASSPEVHRANTGELFF
TRBJ1-3 | TRBV28 | CASSLRSRSSGNTIYF
TRBJ1-3 | TRBV9 | CASSVNGQDNTIYF
TRBJ1-5 | TRBV6-2/TRBV6-3 | CASSYRAGQPQHF
TRBJ2-1 | TRBV10-1 | CASTLGRKTYNEQFF
TRBJ2-6 | TRBV14 | CASSQRQGSTSGANVLTF
TRBJ2-7 | TRBV6-2/TRBV6-3 | CASSYSSQQYF
TRBJ2-7 | TRBV5-1 | CASRAGTFRGAYEQYF
TRBJ1-1 | TRBV7-9 | CASSLGEDTEAFF
TRBJ1-3 | TRBV5-6 | CASSLGRSAGNTIYF
TRBJ2-3 | TRBV7-2 | CASSLAHYSVLSTDTQYF
TRBJ1-1 | TRBV19 | CASRQGKTEAFF
TRBJ2-3 | TRBV28 | CASSPRGKYTDTQYF
TRBJ2-1 | TRBV9 | CASSSREGEQFF
TRBJ2-5 | TRBV9 | CASSESGSRGKETQYF
TRBJ2-5 | TRBV7-3 | CASSSSLGETQYF
TRBJ2-5 | TRBV7-2 | CASSSAGTSLLETQYF
TRBJ1-2 | TRBV12-3/TRBV12-4 | CASSSRGVYTF
TRBJ2-7 | TRBV5-6 | CASSLGVAGVPLEQYF
TRBJ2-7 | TRBV6-1 | CASSETGRSYEQYF
TRBJ2-7 | TRBV5-1 | CASSLDSSGSSYEQYF
TRBJ1-1 | TRBV5-1 | CASSLAPSNTEAFF
TRBJ1-6 | TRBV9 | CASSVGQGNLPSDSPLHF
TRBJ1-2 | TRBV18 | CASSPGGQGYGYTF